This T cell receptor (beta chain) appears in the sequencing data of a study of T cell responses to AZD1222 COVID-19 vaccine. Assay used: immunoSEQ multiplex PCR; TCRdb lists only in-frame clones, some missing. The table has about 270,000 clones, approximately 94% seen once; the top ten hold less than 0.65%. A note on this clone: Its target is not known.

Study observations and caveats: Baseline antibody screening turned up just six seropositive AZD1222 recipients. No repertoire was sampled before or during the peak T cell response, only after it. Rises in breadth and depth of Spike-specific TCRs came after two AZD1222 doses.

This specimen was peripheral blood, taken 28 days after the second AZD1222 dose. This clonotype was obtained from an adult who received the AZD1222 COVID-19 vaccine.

The CDR3 reads CASSSDRPLAGTGELFF. The CDR3 nucleotides are TGTGCCAGCAGTTCCGACCGCCCCTTAGCAGGCACCGGGGAGCTGTTTTTT. The genes are TRBV7-2 and TRBJ2-2; D ambiguous. V was cut by 6 bases and J by 4 bases, with 21 bases left in between. This CDR3 has 17 amino acids. CDR1 SGHTA and CDR2 FQGNSA come from the germline V gene. Looking up the rest from reference TRBV7-2 and TRBJ2-2 gives the full variable domain: GAGVSQSPSNKVTEKGKDVELRCDPISGHTALYWYRQSLGQGLEFLIYFQGNSAPDKSGLPSDRFSAERTGGSVSTLTIQRTQQEDSAVYLCASSSDRPLAGTGELFFGEGSRLTVL.